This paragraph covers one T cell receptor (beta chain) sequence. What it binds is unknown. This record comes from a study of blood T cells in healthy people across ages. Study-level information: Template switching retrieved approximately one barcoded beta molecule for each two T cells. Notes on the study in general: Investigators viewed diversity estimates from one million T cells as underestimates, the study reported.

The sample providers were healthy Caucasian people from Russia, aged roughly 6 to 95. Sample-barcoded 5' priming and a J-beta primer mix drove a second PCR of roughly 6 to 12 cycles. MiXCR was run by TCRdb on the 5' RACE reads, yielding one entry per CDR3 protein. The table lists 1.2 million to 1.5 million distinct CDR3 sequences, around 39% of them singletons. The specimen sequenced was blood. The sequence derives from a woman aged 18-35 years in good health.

The CDR3 spells CASSRGTGFLGNYGYTF. DNA of the CDR3: TGTGCCAGCAGCCGCGGGACAGGGTTCTTGGGAAACTATGGCTACACCTTC. The chain uses TRBV7-8 and TRBJ1-2, with 9 positions matching TRBD1. Germline V gives CDR1 SGHVS, CDR2 FQNEAQ. V shed 5 bases, J shed 2 bases, and the junction held 12 bases outside the gene matches. The CDR3 is 17 amino acids. The whole variable domain, remainder taken from reference TRBV7-8 and TRBJ1-2, is GAGVSQSPRYKVAKRGQDVALRCDPISGHVSLFWYQQALGQGPEFLTYFQNEAQLDKSGLPSDRFFAERPEGSVSTLKIQRTQQEDSAVYLCASSRGTGFLGNYGYTFGSGTRLTVV.